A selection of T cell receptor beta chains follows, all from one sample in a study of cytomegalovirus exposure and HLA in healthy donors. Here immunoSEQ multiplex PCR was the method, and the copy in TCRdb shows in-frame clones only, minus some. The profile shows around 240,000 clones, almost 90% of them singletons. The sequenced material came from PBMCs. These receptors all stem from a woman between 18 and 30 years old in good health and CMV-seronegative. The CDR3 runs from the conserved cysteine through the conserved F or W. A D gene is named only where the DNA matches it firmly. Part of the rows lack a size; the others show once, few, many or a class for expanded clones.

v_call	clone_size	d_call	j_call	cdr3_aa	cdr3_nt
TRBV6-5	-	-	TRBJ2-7	CASSYLDTYEQYF	TGTGCCAGCAGTTACTTGGACACCTACGAGCAGTACTTC
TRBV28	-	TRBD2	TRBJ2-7	CASSFAPTSGDLYEQYF	TGTGCCAGCAGTTTCGCCCCCACTAGCGGGGATCTCTACGAGCAGTACTTC
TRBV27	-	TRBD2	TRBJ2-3	CASSLSLGTSGGDTQYF	TGTGCCAGCAGTTTATCTCTTGGGACTAGCGGGGGTGATACGCAGTATTTT
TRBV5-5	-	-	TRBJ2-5	CASSREETQYF	TGTGCCAGCAGTCGAGAAGAGACCCAGTACTTC
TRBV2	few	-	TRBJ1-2	CASRDTPIYGYTF	TGTGCCAGCAGGGACACTCCGATCTATGGCTACACCTTC
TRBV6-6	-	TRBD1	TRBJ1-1	CASSSTGGRWAEAFF	TGTGCCAGCAGTTCGACAGGGGGGAGGTGGGCTGAAGCTTTCTTT
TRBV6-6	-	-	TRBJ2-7	CASRLGTSGAYEQYF	TGTGCCAGCAGACTAGGGACATCCGGGGCCTACGAGCAGTACTTC
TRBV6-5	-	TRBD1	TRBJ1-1	CASSYEGARREAFF	TGTGCCAGCAGTTATGAGGGGGCGCGCCGGGAAGCTTTCTTT
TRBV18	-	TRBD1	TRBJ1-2	CASSPPGQEFYGYTF	TGTGCCAGCTCACCTCCGGGACAGGAGTTCTATGGCTACACCTTC
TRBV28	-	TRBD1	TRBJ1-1	CASTLTGRRTEAFF	TGTGCCAGCACCCTGACAGGGCGTCGCACTGAAGCTTTCTTT
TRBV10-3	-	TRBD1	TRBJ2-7	CAISAHRGSDNTRYEQYF	TGTGCCATCAGTGCCCACAGGGGGTCTGACAACACTCGCTACGAGCAGTACTTC
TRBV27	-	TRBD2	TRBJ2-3	CASSLRLTTSGGTDTQYF	TGTGCCAGCAGTTTAAGGCTCACGACTAGCGGGGGCACAGATACGCAGTATTTT
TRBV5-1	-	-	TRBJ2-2	CASRHVTANTGELFF	TGCGCCAGCAGACACGTGACAGCGAACACCGGGGAGCTGTTTTTT
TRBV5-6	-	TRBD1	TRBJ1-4	CASSPMDRGGTNEKLFF	TGTGCCAGCAGCCCGATGGACAGGGGTGGTACTAATGAAAAACTGTTTTTT
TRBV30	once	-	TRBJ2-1	CAWSGRVVPDARTRGESYNEQFF	TGTGCCTGGAGCGGACGTGTAGTACCGGACGCGCGGACTAGGGGGGAATCCTACAATGAGCAGTTCTTC
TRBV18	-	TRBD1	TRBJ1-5	CASSLKGDRGPGQPQHF	TGTGCCAGCTCACTCAAGGGGGACAGGGGACCGGGGCAGCCCCAGCATTTT
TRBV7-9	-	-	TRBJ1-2	CASSFSSQGQNYGYTF	TGTGCCAGCAGCTTTAGTTCCCAAGGACAGAACTATGGCTACACCTTC
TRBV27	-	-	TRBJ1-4	CASRGLFF	TGTGCCAGCCGGGGGCTGTTTTTT
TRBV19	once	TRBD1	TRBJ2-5	CASSPGQGIETQYF	TGTGCCAGTAGCCCGGGACAGGGGATTGAGACCCAGTACTTC
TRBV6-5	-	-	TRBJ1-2	CASSYTPGGNYGYTF	TGTGCCAGCAGTTATACCCCTGGGGGGAACTATGGCTACACCTTC
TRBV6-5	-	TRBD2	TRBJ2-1	CASSLWTSPYHNEQFF	TGTGCCAGCAGTTTGTGGACTAGCCCGTACCACAATGAGCAGTTCTTC
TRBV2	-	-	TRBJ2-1	CASSASRTFFYNEQFF	TGTGCCAGCAGTGCGTCTAGGACATTTTTCTACAATGAGCAGTTCTTC
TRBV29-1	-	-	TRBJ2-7	CSVSERPGQTDYEQYF	TGCAGCGTTTCCGAACGTCCTGGACAGACCGACTACGAGCAGTACTTC
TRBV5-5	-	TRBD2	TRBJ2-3	CASSLGAGGPADTQYF	TGTGCCAGCAGCTTGGGTGCGGGGGGGCCGGCAGATACGCAGTATTTT
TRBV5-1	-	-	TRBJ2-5	CASSGLAVWETQYF	TGCGCCAGCAGCGGGCTAGCTGTCTGGGAGACCCAGTACTTC
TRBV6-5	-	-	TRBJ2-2	CASKGGDTGELFF	TGTGCCAGCAAAGGAGGGGACACCGGGGAGCTGTTTTTT
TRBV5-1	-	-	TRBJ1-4	CASSDVGANEKLFF	TGCGCCAGCAGCGATGTAGGGGCTAATGAAAAACTGTTTTTT
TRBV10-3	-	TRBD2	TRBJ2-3	CAISESYLAGDTDTQYF	TGTGCCATCAGTGAGTCGTATCTAGCGGGGGACACAGATACGCAGTATTTT
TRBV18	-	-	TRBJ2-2	CASSPQSVNTGELFF	TGTGCCAGCTCACCACAATCGGTGAATACCGGGGAGCTGTTTTTT
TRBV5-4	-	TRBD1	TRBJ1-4	CASSSSFRDRDNEKLFF	TGTGCCAGCAGCTCTTCTTTCCGGGACAGGGATAATGAAAAACTGTTTTTT
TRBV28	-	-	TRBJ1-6	CASRTEDNSPLHF	TGTGCCAGTCGGACAGAAGATAATTCACCCCTCCACTTT
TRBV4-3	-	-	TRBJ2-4	CASSQHKNIQYF	TGCGCCAGCAGCCAACACAAAAACATTCAGTACTTC
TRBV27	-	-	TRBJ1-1	CASSPGTINTEAFF	TGTGCCAGCAGTCCCGGGACAATTAACACTGAAGCTTTCTTT
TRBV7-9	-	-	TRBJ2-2	CASSLGPGELFF	TGTGCCAGCAGCTTAGGGCCCGGGGAGCTGTTTTTT
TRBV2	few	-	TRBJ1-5	CASDTALNQPQHF	TGTGCCAGCGATACAGCACTTAATCAGCCCCAGCATTTT
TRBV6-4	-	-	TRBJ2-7	CASSDQRGYEQYF	TGTGCCAGCAGTGATCAAAGAGGTTACGAGCAGTACTTC
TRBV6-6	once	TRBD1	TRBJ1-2	CASSVPGQGAMFGYTF	TGTGCCAGCAGTGTGCCGGGACAGGGGGCTATGTTTGGCTACACCTTC
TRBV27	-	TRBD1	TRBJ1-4	CASSTGQGAQKLFF	TGTGCCAGCAGTACTGGACAGGGGGCTCAAAAACTGTTTTTT
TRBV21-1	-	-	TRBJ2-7	CASSCPGDIYEQYF	TGTGCCAGCAGCTGCCCTGGGGACATTTACGAGCAGTACTTC
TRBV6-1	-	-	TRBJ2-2	CASSDPLGRGNTGELFF	TGTGCCAGCAGTGATCCCCTCGGAAGGGGGAACACCGGGGAGCTGTTTTTT
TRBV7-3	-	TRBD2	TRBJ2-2	CASSPLAGETINTGELFF	TGTGCCAGCAGCCCGCTAGCGGGGGAGACCATAAACACCGGGGAGCTGTTTTTT
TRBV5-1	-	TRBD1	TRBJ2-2	CASSLTGGNTGELFF	TGCGCCAGCAGCCTAACAGGGGGTAACACCGGGGAGCTGTTTTTT
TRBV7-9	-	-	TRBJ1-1	CASSKRVFAEAFF	TGTGCCAGCAGCAAGAGGGTATTTGCTGAAGCTTTCTTT
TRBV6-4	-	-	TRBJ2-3	CAGRHSSTDTQYF	TGTGCCGGCAGACACAGTAGCACAGATACGCAGTATTTT
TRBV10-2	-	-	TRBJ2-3	CASSDTGTSTDTQYF	TGCGCCAGCAGTGACACAGGTACAAGCACAGATACGCAGTATTTT
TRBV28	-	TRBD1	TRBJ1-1	CASSPTGEKAFF	TGTGCCAGCAGTCCCACAGGGGAGAAAGCTTTCTTT
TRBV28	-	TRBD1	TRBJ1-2	CASRRTGVNYGYTF	TGTGCCAGCAGAAGGACAGGGGTTAACTATGGCTACACCTTC
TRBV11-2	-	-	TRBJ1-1	CASSLWARQAEAFF	TGTGCCAGCAGCCTCTGGGCCCGACAGGCTGAAGCTTTCTTT
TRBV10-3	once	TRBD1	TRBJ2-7	CAISAGGQVSYEQYF	TGTGCCATCAGTGCCGGGGGACAGGTCTCCTACGAGCAGTACTTC
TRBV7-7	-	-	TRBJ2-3	CASSGGSTDTQYF	TGTGCCAGCAGCGGGGGGAGCACAGATACGCAGTATTTT
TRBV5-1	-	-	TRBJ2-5	CASSSPGGETQYF	TGCGCCAGCAGCTCTCCCGGAGGAGAGACCCAGTACTTC
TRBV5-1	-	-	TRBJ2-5	CASSLGDRRRETQYF	TGCGCCAGCAGCTTGGGTGACAGGAGAAGGGAGACCCAGTACTTC
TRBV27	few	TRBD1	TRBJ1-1	CASSQRQGGVAFF	TGTGCCAGCAGTCAGCGACAGGGGGGTGTAGCTTTCTTT
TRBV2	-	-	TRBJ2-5	CASRVTGLVGETQYF	TGTGCCAGCAGGGTTACAGGGTTAGTCGGGGAGACCCAGTACTTC
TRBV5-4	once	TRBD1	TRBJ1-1	CASSYTGGQKEAFF	TGTGCCAGCAGTTACACAGGGGGGCAAAAAGAAGCTTTCTTT
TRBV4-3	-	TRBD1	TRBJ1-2	CASSQVPGQAEDYGYTF	TGCGCCAGCAGCCAAGTTCCTGGACAGGCTGAAGACTATGGCTACACCTTC
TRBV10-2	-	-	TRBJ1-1	CASSEIVQLEAFF	TGCGCCAGCAGTGAGATAGTACAGCTTGAAGCTTTCTTT
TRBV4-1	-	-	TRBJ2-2	CASSQPNTGGELFF	TGCGCCAGCAGCCAACCCAACACGGGAGGGGAGCTGTTTTTT
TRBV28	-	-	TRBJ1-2	CASSLTVYGYTF	TGTGCCAGCAGTTTAACAGTTTATGGCTACACCTTC